These T cell receptor beta chains were read from a single sample in a study of Graves' ophthalmopathy and Graves' hyperthyroidism. TCRdb processed the multiplex PCR reads anew with MiXCR; each CDR3 protein has one entry. Of a few hundred thousand distinct CDR3 sequences in the sample, approximately 15% were seen once. Source material: peripheral blood. These receptors were obtained from a young woman with stable Graves' hyperthyroidism. Each CDR3 is given with its conserved first and last residue. D genes are given only for firm matches. Size values are once, few and many counts, or a class for expanded clones, and some rows have none.

TRBJ2-7 | TRBV5-1 | many | NA | CASRAHPYEQYF | TGCGCCAGCAGGGCTCACCCCTACGAGCAGTACTTC
TRBJ2-4 | TRBV5-4 | few | NA | CASSLDRGAKNIQYF | TGTGCCAGCAGCTTGGATAGGGGGGCCAAAAACATTCAGTACTTC
TRBJ1-5 | TRBV2 | many | NA | CASAPGHYNQPQHF | TGTGCCAGCGCCCCGGGACACTACAATCAGCCCCAGCATTTT
TRBJ1-5 | TRBV12-5 | many | NA | CASGPGTAQHF | TGTGCTAGTGGTCCAGGGACGGCCCAGCATTTT
TRBJ1-1 | TRBV20-1 | many | TRBD1 | CSDPGQGPMNTEAFF | TGCAGTGACCCGGGACAGGGACCAATGAACACTGAAGCTTTCTTT
TRBJ2-7 | TRBV4-2 | many | NA | CASSQDDGSLYEQYF | TGTGCCAGCAGCCAAGACGACGGCAGTTTATACGAGCAGTACTTC
TRBJ1-3 | TRBV4-2 | few | NA | CASSQDFTYSGNTIYF | TGTGCCAGCAGCCAAGATTTTACATACTCTGGAAACACCATATATTTT
TRBJ2-6 | TRBV29-1 | many | NA | CSVAGESGANVLTF | TGCAGCGTTGCTGGGGAGTCTGGGGCCAACGTCCTGACTTTC
TRBJ2-7 | TRBV6-1 | NA | NA | CASGFLGLQAYEQYF | TGTGCCAGCGGCTTTTTGGGACTGCAAGCCTACGAGCAGTACTTC
TRBJ2-7 | TRBV19 | many | TRBD1 | CASSNPGQTYEQYF | TGTGCCAGTAGTAACCCGGGACAGACCTACGAGCAGTACTTC
TRBJ1-2 | TRBV15 | many | NA | CATSPGGPGTSYGYTF | TGTGCCACCAGCCCCGGGGGGCCAGGGACTAGCTATGGCTACACCTTC
TRBJ2-7 | TRBV12-3/TRBV12-4 | many | NA | CASTLGASLRDEQYF | TGTGCCAGCACCTTAGGGGCAAGCCTCCGGGACGAGCAGTACTTC
TRBJ1-6 | TRBV9 | many | TRBD1 | CASSVADDRVAPLHF | TGTGCCAGCAGCGTAGCAGACGACAGGGTAGCACCCCTCCACTTT
TRBJ2-5 | TRBV4-1 | many | NA | CASSQDHIGSQETQYF | TGCGCCAGCAGCCAAGATCATATTGGCTCCCAAGAGACCCAGTACTTC
TRBJ2-5 | TRBV28 | many | TRBD1 | CASSAGTVGAGTQYF | TGTGCCAGCAGCGCCGGGACAGTCGGCGCCGGGACCCAGTACTTC
TRBJ1-2 | TRBV9 | NA | NA | CASSVGPQGGYTF | TGTGCCAGCAGCGTAGGTCCTCAAGGGGGCTACACCTTC